Reported below is one T cell receptor beta chain. Primers: 60 Vbeta forward and 13 Jbeta reverse. Generated by immunoSEQ multiplex PCR, the TCRdb table keeps only in-frame clones and is missing some. The sample has approximately 140,000 clones, roughly 79% seen once. This sample was included in a study of cytomegalovirus exposure and HLA in healthy donors. The CDR3 is 15 amino acids. V lost 1 base to trimming and J lost 2 bases; unmatched junction nucleotides: 5. Germline lookup yields CDR1 GTSNPN and CDR2 SVGIG (reference sequence). This TCR was recovered from a young man in good health and CMV-seronegative. Sequencing was performed on PBMCs. The V gene is TRBV30, the J gene TRBJ1-3; 7 bases line up with TRBD1. The CDR3 sequence is CAWSAGTVAGNTIYF. CDR3 nucleotide sequence: TGTGCCTGGAGTGCCGGGACAGTTGCTGGAAACACCATATATTTT.